The next 12 T cell receptor beta chains were all read from a single sample in a study of T cell changes during pregnancy in multiple sclerosis. Sequencing was performed with immunoSEQ multiplex PCR; in TCRdb, only in-frame clones are kept and a portion is missing. The table records about 80,000 clones, 92% of them present only once. The specimen comprised peripheral blood, sampled before pregnancy. All receptors come from a female donor with multiple sclerosis, enrolled in a pregnancy study.

CDR3 residues: CASSQERWAETQYF. The DNA for the CDR3 is TGTGCCAGCAGCCAAGAAAGATGGGCCGAGACCCAGTACTTC. This chain connects TRBV4-2 to TRBJ2-5; D remains unclear. Germline V gives CDR1 LGHNA, CDR2 YNFKEQ. V was pared by 0 bases and J by 5 bases, with 10 bases between. The CDR3 consists of 14 residues.

This rearrangement joins TRBV10-2 to TRBJ1-4; D unresolved. Trimming removed 3 bases at V and 0 bases at J, with 8 bases between. Germline lookup yields CDR1 WSHSY and CDR2 SAAADI. The CDR3 runs to 15 residues. This chain's CDR3 is CASSDHTTTNEKLFF. CDR3 DNA: TGCGCCAGCAGTGATCACACTACAACTAATGAAAAACTGTTTTTT.

V gene TRBV4-2 combines with J gene TRBJ2-7; 8 bases align to TRBD1. Germline assignment: CDR1 LGHNA and CDR2 YNFKEQ. The CDR3 spans 14 residues. V was clipped by 1 base and J by 3 bases; unmatched bases: 2. The CDR3 spells CASSQAGQDYEQYF. CDR3 DNA: TGTGCCAGCAGCCAAGCGGGACAGGACTACGAGCAGTACTTC.

The gene calls are TRBV9 and TRBJ1-2; a weak D match, TRBD1 (5 bases). Germline V gene lookup returns CDR1 SGDLS and CDR2 YYNGEE. This CDR3 comprises 14 residues. Trimming left V 3 bases short and J 5 bases short, with 14 bases between. Here the CDR3 reads CASSATSGHYGYTF. CDR3 sequence (DNA): TGTGCCAGCAGCGCGACCTCCGGACATTATGGCTACACCTTC.

The chain employs TRBV14 and TRBJ2-2, with D perhaps TRBD1 (6 bases). Trimming pared 4 bases from V and 1 base from J, leaving 10 bases between. Germline values: CDR1 SGHDN, CDR2 FVKESK. CDR3 length equals 15 residues. The CDR3 sequence is CASSLVQGNTGELFF. The DNA for the CDR3 is TGTGCCAGCAGCCTTGTACAGGGGAACACCGGGGAGCTGTTTTTT.

As concerns this clone: Germline is not matched at one junction end, which may reflect a read error. The chain employs TRBV7-7 and TRBJ2-1; 9 bases are a match to TRBD1. CDR3 length equals 14 residues. The germline V gene has CDR1 SSHAT and CDR2 FNYEAQ (reference sequence). The CDR3 DNA reads TGTGCTAGCAGCCCTGGGACAGGGAATAATGAGCAGTTCTTC. As protein: CASSPGTGNNEQFF.

The chain has TRBV21-1 and TRBJ2-5; the D call of TRBD1 is as the table states it, not checked on the DNA. TRBV21-1 is labeled a pseudogene. This CDR3 is 13 amino acids long. The CDR3 is CASRFRGAETQYF. DNA of the CDR3: TGTGCCAGCAGGTTCAGGGGGGCAGAGACCCAGTACTTC.

This clone was recorded only once. The chain uses TRBV29-1 and TRBJ2-5; 7 bases agree with TRBD2. Per germline, CDR1 SQVTM and CDR2 ANQGSEA. V shed 6 bases and J 5 bases; nucleotides not matched to a gene: 3. The CDR3 sequence is 11 residues long. This chain's CDR3 is CSVRLAETQYF. CDR3 DNA: TGCAGCGTCCGACTAGCTGAGACCCAGTACTTC.

The chain uses TRBV28 and TRBJ1-2; the D is unclear. The CDR3 loop spans 15 amino acids. Germline values: CDR1 MDHEN, CDR2 SYDVKM. V lost 5 bases to trimming and J lost 0 bases, with 13 bases between them. The CDR3 bases are TGTGCCAGCAGTCCTCGGGTGACCTCTAACTATGGCTACACCTTC. It is translated as CASSPRVTSNYGYTF.

The chain couples TRBV5-8 to TRBJ2-1; 8 bases align to TRBD1. CDR1 SGHTS and CDR2 YDEGEE come from the germline V gene. The CDR3 runs to 17 residues. Unmatched junction bases numbered 10, after V lost 2 bases and J lost 3 bases. CDR3 coding DNA: TGTGCCAGCAGCTTTCTCCAAACAGGGGGTTTCTACAATGAGCAGTTCTTC. It is translated as CASSFLQTGGFYNEQFF.

This rearrangement joins TRBV2 to TRBJ2-1; a possible D gene is TRBD1 (5 bases). CDR1 SNHLY and CDR2 FYNNEI come from the germline V gene. The CDR3 loop spans 13 amino acids. Trimming took 3 bases from V and 6 from J, leaving 9 bases between them. The CDR3 loop reads CASSEQGTNEQFF. CDR3 nucleotide sequence: TGTGCCAGCAGTGAGCAGGGAACCAATGAGCAGTTCTTC.

The chain uses TRBV5-1 and TRBJ2-3, with TRBD2 identical over 9 bases. Germline CDR1 and CDR2: SGHRS and YFSETQ. The CDR3 has 16 residues. V trimming: 0 bases; J trimming: 2 bases; junction bases outside the gene matches: 4. As DNA, the CDR3 is TGCGCCAGCAGCTTGGCCGGGACTAGCCCCACAGATACGCAGTATTTT. Its translation: CASSLAGTSPTDTQYF. Combining the CDR3 with reference TRBV5-1 and TRBJ2-3 gives the whole variable domain KAGVTQTPRYLIKTRGQQVTLSCSPISGHRSVSWYQQTPGQGLQFLFEYFSETQRNKGNFPGRFSGRQFSNSRSEMNVSTLELGDSALYLCASSLAGTSPTDTQYFGPGTRLTVL.